Listed below are T cell receptor beta chains from one sample, sequenced in a study of blood T cell repertoires in COVID-19. Assay used: immunoSEQ multiplex PCR; TCRdb lists only in-frame clones, some missing. Counted here are around 470,000 clones, around 91% occurring once; the ten biggest clones make up about 0.63%. Material for sequencing was PBMCs or T cells enriched from blood (not recorded which). These receptors were collected from a man younger than 30 who had recovered from COVID-19. CDR3s include the opening cysteine and the closing phenylalanine or tryptophan. A D gene is named only where the DNA matches it firmly. Some rows mark clone size as missing; the rest say once, few, many or name a class of expanded clone.

j_call d_call v_call clone_size cdr3_aa
TRBJ1-1 TRBD1 TRBV29-1 - CSVEDRTGRMNTEAFF
TRBJ2-1 TRBD2 TRBV5-1 - CASSFQRTSGRAKTYNEQFF
TRBJ2-5 TRBD2 TRBV4-1 - CASSHGRLAGGETQYF
TRBJ1-2 - TRBV5-1 - CASSLNPGSYGYTF
TRBJ1-2 - TRBV15 - CATSREMGEGGYTF
TRBJ1-6 - TRBV6-1 - CASSEEDGNSPLHF
TRBJ1-1 TRBD1 TRBV6-5 few CASSYRQGSFTEAFF
TRBJ1-6 - TRBV19 - CASTHRGGDSPLHF
TRBJ1-5 - TRBV27 - CASSLSQNNQPQHF
TRBJ1-1 - TRBV28 - CASRGQGTNTEAFF
TRBJ2-2 TRBD2 TRBV9 - CASSVTPLAGADGELFF
TRBJ2-7 TRBD2 TRBV5-5 - CASSSGLAGTYEQYF
TRBJ1-5 - TRBV4-1 - CASSQDSAGNQPQHF
TRBJ1-5 TRBD1 TRBV19 - CASHTGQGIKNSNQPQHF
TRBJ2-2 TRBD1 TRBV6-5 - CASRGTGGSAGELFF
TRBJ2-5 - TRBV20-1 few CSARQQETQYF
TRBJ1-3 - TRBV7-9 few CASSTDRLSGNTIYF
TRBJ2-2 TRBD2 TRBV5-4 - CASSSSGGANTGELFF
TRBJ2-7 - TRBV7-8 once CASSSHYEQYF
TRBJ1-5 - TRBV6-1 - CASSAPTSGSNQPQHF
TRBJ1-5 - TRBV27 - CASSLSSGFQPQHF
TRBJ2-3 - TRBV10-1 - CASSPDWASDTQYF
TRBJ1-3 TRBD1 TRBV5-6 - CASSFITGDRNTIYF
TRBJ1-6 TRBD1 TRBV30 - CASLSWQGAGDSPLHF
TRBJ2-1 TRBD1 TRBV28 - CASSLLPGQGYNEQFF
TRBJ2-7 - TRBV6-5 - CASSRGLPDAYEQYF
TRBJ1-6 - TRBV5-4 - CASSLGGNSPLHF
TRBJ1-3 - TRBV7-8 - CASSLGGTIYF
TRBJ1-1 - TRBV3-1/TRBV3-2 - CASSGAAGVNTEAFF
TRBJ1-3 TRBD1 TRBV9 - CASSDGTDSGNTIYF
TRBJ1-6 - TRBV3-1/TRBV3-2 - CASSPLTELNSPLHF
TRBJ2-7 - TRBV19 once CASSIGATSYEQYF
TRBJ1-1 TRBD1 TRBV3-1/TRBV3-2 - CASSHRQGGNTEAFF
TRBJ1-1 TRBD1 TRBV5-6 once CASSLGRDRVLLNTEAFF
TRBJ1-1 TRBD1 TRBV5-1 - CASSWDRSTEAFF
TRBJ2-2 - TRBV28 - CASFPRGKNTGELFF
TRBJ1-1 TRBD1 TRBV12-3/TRBV12-4 - CASSAGTAGTAFF
TRBJ2-1 TRBD2 TRBV7-2 - CASSLQTSGGGEQFF
TRBJ1-1 - TRBV3-1/TRBV3-2 - CASSQPGRGTEAFF
TRBJ2-1 TRBD2 TRBV5-1 - CASSSGLAGGPKYNEQFF
TRBJ1-6 TRBD1 TRBV6-1 once CASSDILGRTGEQNSPLHF
TRBJ2-5 TRBD2 TRBV25-1 - CATGLADQETQYF
TRBJ1-1 - TRBV6-5 - CASRRSRGNTEAFF
TRBJ2-1 - TRBV2 - CASQRTAQTYNEQFF
TRBJ2-5 TRBD2 TRBV5-1 - CASSLSSGTSTLETQYF
TRBJ2-2 TRBD1 TRBV7-9 - CASTSQTGGAYTGELFF
TRBJ1-1 - TRBV9 - CASSVAIEMNTEAFF
TRBJ1-2 TRBD1 TRBV28 few CASSLQMGQTWGYTF
TRBJ1-1 - TRBV11-2 - CASSLRRADDTEAFF